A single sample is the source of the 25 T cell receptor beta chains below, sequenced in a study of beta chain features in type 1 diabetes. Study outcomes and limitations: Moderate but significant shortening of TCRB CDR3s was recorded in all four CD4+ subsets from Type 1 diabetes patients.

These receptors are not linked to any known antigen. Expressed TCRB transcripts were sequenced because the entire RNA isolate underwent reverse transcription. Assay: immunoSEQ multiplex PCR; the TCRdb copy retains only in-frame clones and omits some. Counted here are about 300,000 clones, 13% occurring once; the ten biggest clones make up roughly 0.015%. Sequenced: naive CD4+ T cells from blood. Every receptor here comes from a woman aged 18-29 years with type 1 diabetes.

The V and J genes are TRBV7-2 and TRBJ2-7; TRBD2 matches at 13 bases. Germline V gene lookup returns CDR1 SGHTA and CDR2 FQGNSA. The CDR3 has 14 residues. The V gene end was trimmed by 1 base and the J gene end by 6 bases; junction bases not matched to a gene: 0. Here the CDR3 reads CASSLGLAGGEQYV. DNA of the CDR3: TGTGCCAGCAGCTTAGGACTAGCGGGAGGCGAGCAGTACGTC.

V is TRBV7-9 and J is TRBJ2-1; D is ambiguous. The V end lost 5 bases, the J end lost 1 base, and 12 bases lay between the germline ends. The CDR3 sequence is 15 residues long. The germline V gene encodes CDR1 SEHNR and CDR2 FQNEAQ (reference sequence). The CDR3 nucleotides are TGTGCCAGCAGCCCTCGGCAGCGTTCCTACAATGAGCAGTTCTTC. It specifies CASSPRQRSYNEQFF.

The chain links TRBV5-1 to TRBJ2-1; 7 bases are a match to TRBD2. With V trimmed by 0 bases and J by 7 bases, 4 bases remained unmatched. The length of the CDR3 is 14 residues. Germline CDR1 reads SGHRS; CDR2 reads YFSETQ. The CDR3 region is CASSLESGKNEQFF. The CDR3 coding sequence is TGCGCCAGCAGCTTGGAGAGCGGGAAAAATGAGCAGTTCTTC.

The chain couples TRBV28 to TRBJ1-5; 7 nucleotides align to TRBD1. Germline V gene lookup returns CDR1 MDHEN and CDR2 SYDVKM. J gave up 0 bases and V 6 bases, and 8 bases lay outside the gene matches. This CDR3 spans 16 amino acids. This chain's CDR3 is CASSPTGRNSNQPQHF. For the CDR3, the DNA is TGTGCCAGCAGCCCGACAGGGAGAAATAGCAATCAGCCCCAGCATTTT.

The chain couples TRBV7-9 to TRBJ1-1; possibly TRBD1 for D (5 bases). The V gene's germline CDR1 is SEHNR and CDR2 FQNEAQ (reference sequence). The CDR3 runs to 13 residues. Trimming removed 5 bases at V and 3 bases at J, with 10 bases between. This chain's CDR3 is CASSGRADTEAFF. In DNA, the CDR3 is TGTGCCAGCAGCGGCAGGGCGGACACTGAAGCTTTCTTT. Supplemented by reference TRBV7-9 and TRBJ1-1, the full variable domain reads DTGVSQNPRHKITKRGQNVTFRCDPISEHNRLYWYRQTLGQGPEFLTYFQNEAQLEKSRLLSDRFSAERPKGSFSTLEIQRTEQGDSAMYLCASSGRADTEAFFGQGTRLTVV.

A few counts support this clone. The CDR3 coding sequence is TGTGCCAGCAGTGCCAGCTCTGGGGCCAACGTCCTGACTTTC. Protein: CASSASSGANVLTF. The rearrangement links TRBV2 to TRBJ2-6, with D unresolved. The CDR3 runs to 14 residues. Germline V gene data show CDR1 as SNHLY and CDR2 as FYNNEI. V lost 4 bases to trimming and J lost 0 bases, with 4 bases between them.

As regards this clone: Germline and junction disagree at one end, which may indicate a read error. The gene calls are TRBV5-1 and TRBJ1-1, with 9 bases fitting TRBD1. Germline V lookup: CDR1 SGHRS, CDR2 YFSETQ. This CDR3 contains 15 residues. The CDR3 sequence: CASSGSQGAGTETFF. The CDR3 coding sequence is TGCGCCAGCAGCGGGTCACAGGGGGCCGGCACTGAAACTTTCTTT.

The CDR3 spells CASSPTRDRYEQYV. The CDR3 region has the DNA TGTGCCAGCAGTCCAACCCGCGACAGGTACGAGCAGTACGTC. The rearrangement joins TRBV28 to TRBJ2-7; the D gene is possibly TRBD1 (6 bases). The V end lost 5 bases, the J end lost 4 bases, and 15 bases lay between the germline ends. CDR1 is MDHEN and CDR2 is SYDVKM in the germline V gene. The CDR3 runs to 14 residues.

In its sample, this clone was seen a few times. The CDR3 DNA reads TGTGCCAGCAGCTTTCGCACGGAGACCTACAATGAGCAGTTCTTC. Protein product: CASSFRTETYNEQFF. V and J are TRBV11-2 and TRBJ2-1, with D unresolved. Trimming shortened V by 3 bases and J by 2 bases, and 11 bases separated the two germline ends. Looked up from germline, CDR1 is SGHAT and CDR2 is FQNNGV. The length of the CDR3 is 15 residues.

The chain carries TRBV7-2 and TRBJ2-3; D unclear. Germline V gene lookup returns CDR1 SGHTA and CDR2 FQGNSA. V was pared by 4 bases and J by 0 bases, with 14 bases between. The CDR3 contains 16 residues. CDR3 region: CASSSWPTLSTDTQYF. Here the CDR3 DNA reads TGTGCCAGCAGCTCATGGCCCACCTTAAGCACAGATACGCAGTATTTT.

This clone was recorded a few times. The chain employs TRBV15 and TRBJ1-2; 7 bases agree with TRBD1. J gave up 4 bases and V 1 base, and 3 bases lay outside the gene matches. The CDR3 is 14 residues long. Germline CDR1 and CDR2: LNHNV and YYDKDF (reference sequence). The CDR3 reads CATSRGQGPYGYTF. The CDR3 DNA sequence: TGTGCCACCAGCAGAGGACAGGGCCCCTATGGCTACACCTTC.

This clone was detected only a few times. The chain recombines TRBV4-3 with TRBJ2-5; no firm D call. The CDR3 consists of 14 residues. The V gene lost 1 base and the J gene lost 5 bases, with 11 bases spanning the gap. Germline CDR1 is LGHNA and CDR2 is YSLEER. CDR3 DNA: TGCGCCAGCAGCCAAGTAGCCCCGCTGGAGACCCAGTACTTC. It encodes CASSQVAPLETQYF.

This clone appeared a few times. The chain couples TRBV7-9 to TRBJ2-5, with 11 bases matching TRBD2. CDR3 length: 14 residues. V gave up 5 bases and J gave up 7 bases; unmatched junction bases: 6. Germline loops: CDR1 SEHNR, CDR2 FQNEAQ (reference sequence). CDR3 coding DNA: TGTGCCAGCAGCCCGACTAGCGGGATTACGACCCAGTACTTC. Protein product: CASSPTSGITTQYF.

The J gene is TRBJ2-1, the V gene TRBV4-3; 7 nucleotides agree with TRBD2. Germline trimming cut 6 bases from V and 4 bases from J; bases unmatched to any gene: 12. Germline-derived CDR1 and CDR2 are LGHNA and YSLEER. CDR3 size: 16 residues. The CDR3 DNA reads TGCGCCAGCAGTTTGATAGCGGGCACAACTTACAATGAGCAGTTCTTC. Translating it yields CASSLIAGTTYNEQFF.

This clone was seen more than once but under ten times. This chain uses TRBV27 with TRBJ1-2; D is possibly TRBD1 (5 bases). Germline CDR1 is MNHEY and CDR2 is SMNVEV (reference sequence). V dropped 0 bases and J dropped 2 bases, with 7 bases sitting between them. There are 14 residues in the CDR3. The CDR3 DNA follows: TGTGCCAGCAGTTTATCCTCAGGGAACTATGGCTACACCTTC. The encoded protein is CASSLSSGNYGYTF.

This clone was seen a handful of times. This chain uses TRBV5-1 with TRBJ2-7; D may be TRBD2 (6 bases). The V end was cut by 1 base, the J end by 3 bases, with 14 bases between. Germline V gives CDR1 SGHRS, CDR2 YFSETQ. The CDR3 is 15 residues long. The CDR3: CASSLFGDSFYEQYF. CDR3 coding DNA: TGCGCCAGCAGCTTGTTTGGGGACTCCTTCTACGAGCAGTACTTC.

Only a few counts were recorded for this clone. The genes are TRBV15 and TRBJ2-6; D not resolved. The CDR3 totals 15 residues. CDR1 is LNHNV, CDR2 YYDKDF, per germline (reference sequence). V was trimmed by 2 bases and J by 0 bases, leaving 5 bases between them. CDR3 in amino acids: CATSRHISGANVLTF. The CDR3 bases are TGTGCCACCAGCAGACACATCTCTGGGGCCAACGTCCTGACTTTC.

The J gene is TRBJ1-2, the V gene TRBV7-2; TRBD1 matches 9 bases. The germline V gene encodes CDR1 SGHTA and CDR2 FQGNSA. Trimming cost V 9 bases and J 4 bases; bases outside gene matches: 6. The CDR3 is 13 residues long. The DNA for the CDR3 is TGTGCCAGTTATACAGGGGGCTCCTATGGCTACACCTTC. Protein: CASYTGGSYGYTF.

The CDR3 loop is CSGLAGGSYEQYF. For the CDR3, the DNA is TGCAGCGGCCTAGCGGGAGGGTCCTACGAGCAGTACTTC. This chain uses TRBV29-1 with TRBJ2-7; TRBD2 matches at 12 bases. This CDR3 contains 13 residues. Germline loops: CDR1 SQVTM, CDR2 ANQGSEA. V was pared by 7 bases and J by 1 base, with 2 bases of the junction left unmatched.

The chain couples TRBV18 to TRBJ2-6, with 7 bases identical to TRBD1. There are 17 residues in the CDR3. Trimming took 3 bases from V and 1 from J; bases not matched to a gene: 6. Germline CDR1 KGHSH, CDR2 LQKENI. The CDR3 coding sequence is TGTGCCAGCTCACCGAGGACAGGTACATCTGGGGCCAACGTCCTGACTTTC. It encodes CASSPRTGTSGANVLTF.

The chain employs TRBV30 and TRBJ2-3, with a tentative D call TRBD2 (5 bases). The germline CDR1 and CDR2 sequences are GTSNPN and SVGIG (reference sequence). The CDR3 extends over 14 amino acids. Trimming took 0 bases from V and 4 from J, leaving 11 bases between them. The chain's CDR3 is CAWSVLGLSDTQYF. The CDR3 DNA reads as TGTGCCTGGAGTGTACTAGGGCTGTCAGATACGCAGTATTTT.

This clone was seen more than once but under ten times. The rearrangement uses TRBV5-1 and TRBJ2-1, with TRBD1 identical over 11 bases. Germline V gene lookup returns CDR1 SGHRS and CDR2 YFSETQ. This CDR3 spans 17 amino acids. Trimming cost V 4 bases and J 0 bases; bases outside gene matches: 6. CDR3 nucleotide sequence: TGCGCCAGCAGCGCTAGGACAGGGGGCCCCTCCTACAATGAGCAGTTCTTC. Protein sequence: CASSARTGGPSYNEQFF.

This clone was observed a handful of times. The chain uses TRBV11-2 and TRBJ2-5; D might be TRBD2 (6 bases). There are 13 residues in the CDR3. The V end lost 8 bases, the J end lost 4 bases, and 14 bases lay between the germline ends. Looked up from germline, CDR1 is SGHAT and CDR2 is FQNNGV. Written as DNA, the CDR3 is TGTGCCAGCGGGACTTGGCTAAGAGAGACCCAGTACTTC. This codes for CASGTWLRETQYF. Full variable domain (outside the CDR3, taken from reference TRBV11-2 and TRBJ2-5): EAGVAQSPRYKIIEKRQSVAFWCNPISGHATLYWYQQILGQGPKLLIQFQNNGVVDDSQLPKDRFSAERLKGVDSTLKIQPAKLEDSAVYLCASGTWLRETQYFGPGTRLLVL.

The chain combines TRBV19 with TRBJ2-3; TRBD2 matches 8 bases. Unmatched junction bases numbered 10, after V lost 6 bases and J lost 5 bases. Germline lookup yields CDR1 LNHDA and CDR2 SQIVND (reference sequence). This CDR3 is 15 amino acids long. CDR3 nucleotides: TGTGCCAGTAGCGGACTAGCTGTTTCTCAAGATACGCAGTATTTT. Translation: CASSGLAVSQDTQYF.

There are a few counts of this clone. CDR3 sequence (DNA): TGTGCCAGCAGCTTAAGCAGGGACATCTACAATGAGCAGTTCTTC. It translates to CASSLSRDIYNEQFF. The chain employs TRBV7-3 and TRBJ2-1; D perhaps matches TRBD1 (6 bases). Germline V gene lookup returns CDR1 SGHTA and CDR2 FQGTGA. V was shortened by 1 base and J by 3 bases, with 10 bases between the two germline ends. The CDR3 contains 15 residues.